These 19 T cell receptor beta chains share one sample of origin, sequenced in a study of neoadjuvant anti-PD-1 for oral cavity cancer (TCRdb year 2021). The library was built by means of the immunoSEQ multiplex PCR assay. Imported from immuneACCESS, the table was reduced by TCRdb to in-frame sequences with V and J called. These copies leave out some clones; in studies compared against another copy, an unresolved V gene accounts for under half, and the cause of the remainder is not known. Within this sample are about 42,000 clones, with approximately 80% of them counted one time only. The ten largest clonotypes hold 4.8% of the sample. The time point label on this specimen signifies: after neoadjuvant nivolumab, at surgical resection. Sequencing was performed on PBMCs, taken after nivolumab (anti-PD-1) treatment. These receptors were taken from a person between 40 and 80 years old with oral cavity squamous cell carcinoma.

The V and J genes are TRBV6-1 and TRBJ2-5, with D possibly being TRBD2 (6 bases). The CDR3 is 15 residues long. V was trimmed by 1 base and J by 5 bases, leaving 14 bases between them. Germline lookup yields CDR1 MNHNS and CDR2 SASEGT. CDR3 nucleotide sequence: TGTGCCAGCAGTGAAGTGAGGGGCCGGGGGGAGACCCAGTACTTC. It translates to CASSEVRGRGETQYF.

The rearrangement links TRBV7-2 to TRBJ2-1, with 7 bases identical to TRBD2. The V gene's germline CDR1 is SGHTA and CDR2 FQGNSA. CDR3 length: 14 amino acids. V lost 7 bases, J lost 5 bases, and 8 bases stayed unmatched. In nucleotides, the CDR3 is TGTGCCAGCAACCCAGGACTAGTTAACAATGAGCAGTTCTTC. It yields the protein CASNPGLVNNEQFF.

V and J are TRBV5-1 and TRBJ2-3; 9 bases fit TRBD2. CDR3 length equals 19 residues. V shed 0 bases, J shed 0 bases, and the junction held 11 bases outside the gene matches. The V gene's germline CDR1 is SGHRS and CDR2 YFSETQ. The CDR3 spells CASSLVPLAGTSSTDTQYF. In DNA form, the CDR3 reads TGCGCCAGCAGCTTGGTGCCCCTAGCGGGAACCTCTAGCACAGATACGCAGTATTTT.

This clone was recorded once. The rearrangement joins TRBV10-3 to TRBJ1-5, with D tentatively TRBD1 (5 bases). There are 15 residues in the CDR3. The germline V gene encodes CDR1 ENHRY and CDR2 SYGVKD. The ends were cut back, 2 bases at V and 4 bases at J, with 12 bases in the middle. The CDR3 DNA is TGTGCCATCAGTGAGGGGGGGAAATCTAATCAGCCCCAGCATTTT. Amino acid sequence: CAISEGGKSNQPQHF.

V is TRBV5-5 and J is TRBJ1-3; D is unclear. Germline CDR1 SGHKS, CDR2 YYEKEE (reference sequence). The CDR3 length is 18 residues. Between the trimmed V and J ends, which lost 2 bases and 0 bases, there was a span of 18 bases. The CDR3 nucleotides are TGTGCCAGCAGCTTAATCTTGTCGGGCAGCTACTCTGGAAACACCATATATTTT. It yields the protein CASSLILSGSYSGNTIYF.

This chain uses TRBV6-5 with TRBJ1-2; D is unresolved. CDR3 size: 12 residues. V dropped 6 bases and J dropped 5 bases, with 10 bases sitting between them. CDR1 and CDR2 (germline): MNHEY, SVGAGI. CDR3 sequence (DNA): TGTGCCAGCAGCCCGGATAGGTATGGCTACACCTTC. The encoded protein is CASSPDRYGYTF.

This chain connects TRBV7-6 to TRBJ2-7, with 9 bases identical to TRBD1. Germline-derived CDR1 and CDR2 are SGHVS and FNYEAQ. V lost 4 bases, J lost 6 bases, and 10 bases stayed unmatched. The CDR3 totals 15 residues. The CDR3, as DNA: TGTGCCAGCAGCTCATCCGGGACAGGGCTAGGCGAGCAGTACTTC. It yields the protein CASSSSGTGLGEQYF.

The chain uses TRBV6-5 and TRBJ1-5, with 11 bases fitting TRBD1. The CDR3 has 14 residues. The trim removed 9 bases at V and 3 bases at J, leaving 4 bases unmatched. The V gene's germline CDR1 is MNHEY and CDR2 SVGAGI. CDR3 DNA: TGTGCCAGGAGGACAGGGGGCTTCAATCAGCCCCAGCATTTT. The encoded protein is CARRTGGFNQPQHF.

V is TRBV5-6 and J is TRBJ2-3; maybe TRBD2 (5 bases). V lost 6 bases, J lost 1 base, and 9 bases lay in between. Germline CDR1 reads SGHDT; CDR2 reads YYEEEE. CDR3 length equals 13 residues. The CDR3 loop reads CASNLGGTDTQYF. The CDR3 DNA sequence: TGTGCCAGCAACCTCGGGGGCACAGATACGCAGTATTTT.

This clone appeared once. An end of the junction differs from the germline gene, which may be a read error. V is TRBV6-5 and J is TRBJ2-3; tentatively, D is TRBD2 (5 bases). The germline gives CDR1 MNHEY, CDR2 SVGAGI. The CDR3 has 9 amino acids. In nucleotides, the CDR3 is TGTGCCAGCGACTATACACAGTATTTT. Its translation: CASDYTQYF.

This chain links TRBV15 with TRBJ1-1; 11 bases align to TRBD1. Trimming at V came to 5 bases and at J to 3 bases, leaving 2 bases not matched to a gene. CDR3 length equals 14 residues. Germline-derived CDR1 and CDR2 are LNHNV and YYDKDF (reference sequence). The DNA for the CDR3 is TGTGCCACCAGCGGGGACAGGGGGGACACTGAAGCTTTCTTT. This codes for CATSGDRGDTEAFF.

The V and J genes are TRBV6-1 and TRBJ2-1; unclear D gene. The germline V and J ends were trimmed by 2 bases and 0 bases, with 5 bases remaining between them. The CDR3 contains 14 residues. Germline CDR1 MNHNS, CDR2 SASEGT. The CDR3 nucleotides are TGTGCCAGCAGTGAAAGAAGCTCCTACAATGAGCAGTTCTTC. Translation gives CASSERSSYNEQFF.

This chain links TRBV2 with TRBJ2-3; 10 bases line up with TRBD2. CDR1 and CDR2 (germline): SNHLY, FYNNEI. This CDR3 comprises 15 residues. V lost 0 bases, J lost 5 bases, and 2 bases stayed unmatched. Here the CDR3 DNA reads TGTGCCAGCAGTGAAGCGTGGACTAGCGGAGATACGCAGTATTTT. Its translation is CASSEAWTSGDTQYF. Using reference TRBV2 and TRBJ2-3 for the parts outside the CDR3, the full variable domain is EPEVTQTPSHQVTQMGQEVILRCVPISNHLYFYWYRQILGQKVEFLVSFYNNEISEKSEIFDDQFSVERPDGSNFTLKIRSTKLEDSAMYFCASSEAWTSGDTQYFGPGTRLTVL.

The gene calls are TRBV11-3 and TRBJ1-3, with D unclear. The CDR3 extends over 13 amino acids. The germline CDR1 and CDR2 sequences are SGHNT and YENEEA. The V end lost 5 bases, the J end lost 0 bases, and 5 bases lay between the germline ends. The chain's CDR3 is CASSDTSGNTIYF. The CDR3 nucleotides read TGTGCCAGCAGCGATACCTCTGGAAACACCATATATTTT.

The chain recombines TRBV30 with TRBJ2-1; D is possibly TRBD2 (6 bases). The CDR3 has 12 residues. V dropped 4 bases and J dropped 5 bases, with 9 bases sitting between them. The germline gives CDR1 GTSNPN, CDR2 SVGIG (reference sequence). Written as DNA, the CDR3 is TGTGCCTGGAACCGGGGGAACAATGAGCAGTTCTTC. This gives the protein CAWNRGNNEQFF.

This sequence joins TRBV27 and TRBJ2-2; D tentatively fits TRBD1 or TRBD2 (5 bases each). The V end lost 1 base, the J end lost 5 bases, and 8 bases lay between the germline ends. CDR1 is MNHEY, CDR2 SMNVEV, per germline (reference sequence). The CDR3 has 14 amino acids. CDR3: CASSLYGGTGELFF. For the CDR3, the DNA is TGTGCCAGCAGTTTATATGGGGGAACCGGGGAGCTGTTTTTT.

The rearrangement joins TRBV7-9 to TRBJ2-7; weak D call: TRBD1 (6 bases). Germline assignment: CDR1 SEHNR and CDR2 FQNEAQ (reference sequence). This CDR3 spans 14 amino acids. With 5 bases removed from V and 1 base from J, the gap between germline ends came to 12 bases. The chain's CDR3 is CASSQAGVSYEQYF. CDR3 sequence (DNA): TGTGCCAGCAGCCAGGCAGGGGTGTCCTACGAGCAGTACTTC.

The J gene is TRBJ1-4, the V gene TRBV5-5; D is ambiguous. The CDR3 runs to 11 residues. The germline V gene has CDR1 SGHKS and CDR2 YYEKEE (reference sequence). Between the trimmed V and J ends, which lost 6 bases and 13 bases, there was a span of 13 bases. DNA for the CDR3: TGTGCCAGCACGCCTTCCCGGGGACTGTTTTTT. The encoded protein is CASTPSRGLFF. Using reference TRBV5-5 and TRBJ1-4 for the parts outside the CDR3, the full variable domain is DAGVTQSPTHLIKTRGQQVTLRCSPISGHKSVSWYQQVLGQGPQFIFQYYEKEERGRGNFPDRFSARQFPNYSSELNVNALLLGDSALYLCASTPSRGLFFGSGTQLSVL.

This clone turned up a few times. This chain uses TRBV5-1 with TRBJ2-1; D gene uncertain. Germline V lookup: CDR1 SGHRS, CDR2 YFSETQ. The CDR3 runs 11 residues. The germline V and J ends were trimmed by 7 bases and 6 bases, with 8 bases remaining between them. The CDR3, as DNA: TGCGCCAGCGCCAATTCCAATGAGCAGTTCTTC. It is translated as CASANSNEQFF.